This TCR beta chain is from a study of shared clonotypes between healthy human individuals. Study-level background: Three plates each covered CD4 naive and memory; CD8 naive two, CD8 memory one. General study points: About 5% of naive CD4 clonotypes were shared across a few donors. It was the few donors that limited the genetic and exposure-history diversity represented.

TCRdb's table, derived via immunoSEQ multiplex PCR, lists solely in-frame clones and lacks some. The sample lists 950,000 to 1,300,000 clones; 65% to 75% were seen once. The germline CDR1 and CDR2 sequences are SGHVS and FNYEAQ. V lost 1 base to trimming and J lost 5 bases; unmatched junction nucleotides: 10. The CDR3 is 16 residues long. The split of CD4+ cells yielded CD45RA+ naive and CD45RA-negative memory subsets. About this clone itself: The antigen is not known.

Sequencing was performed on memory CD4+ T cells sorted from blood. Described subset: CD45RA-negative fraction. J is TRBJ1-2 and V is TRBV7-6, with TRBD1 matching 7 bases. This receptor was obtained from a man aged 18 to 30 in good health. CDR3 sequence: CASSLGPEGGKYGYTF. In DNA, the CDR3 is TGTGCCAGCAGCTTAGGGCCGGAAGGGGGCAAGTATGGCTACACCTTC.